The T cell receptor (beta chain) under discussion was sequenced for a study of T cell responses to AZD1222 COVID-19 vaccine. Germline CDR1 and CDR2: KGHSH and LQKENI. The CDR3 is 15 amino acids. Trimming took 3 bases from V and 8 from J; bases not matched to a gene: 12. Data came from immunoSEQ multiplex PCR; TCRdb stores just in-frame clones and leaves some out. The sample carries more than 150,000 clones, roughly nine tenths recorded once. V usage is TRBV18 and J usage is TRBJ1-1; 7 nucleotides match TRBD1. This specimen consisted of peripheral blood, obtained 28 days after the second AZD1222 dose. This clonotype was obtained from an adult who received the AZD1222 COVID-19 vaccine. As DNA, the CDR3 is TGTGCCAGCTCACCGCAGAGGACAGGAAGTCCGGAAGCTTTCTTT. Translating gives CASSPQRTGSPEAFF.